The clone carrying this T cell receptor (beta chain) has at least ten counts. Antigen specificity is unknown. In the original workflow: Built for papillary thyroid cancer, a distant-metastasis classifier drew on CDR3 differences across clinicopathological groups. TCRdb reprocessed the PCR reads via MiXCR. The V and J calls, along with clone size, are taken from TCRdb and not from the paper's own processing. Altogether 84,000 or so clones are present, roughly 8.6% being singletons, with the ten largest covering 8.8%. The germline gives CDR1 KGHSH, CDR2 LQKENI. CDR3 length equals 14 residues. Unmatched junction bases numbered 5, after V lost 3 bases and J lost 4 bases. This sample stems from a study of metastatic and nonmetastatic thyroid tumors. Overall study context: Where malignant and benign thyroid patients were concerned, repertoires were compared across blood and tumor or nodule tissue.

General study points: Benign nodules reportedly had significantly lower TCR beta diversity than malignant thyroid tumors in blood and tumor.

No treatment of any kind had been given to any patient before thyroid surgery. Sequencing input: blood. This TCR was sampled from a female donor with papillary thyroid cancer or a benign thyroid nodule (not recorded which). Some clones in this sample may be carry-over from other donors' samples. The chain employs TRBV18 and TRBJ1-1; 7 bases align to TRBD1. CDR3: CASSPKGTATEAFF. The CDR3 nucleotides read TGTGCCAGCTCACCGAAAGGGACAGCCACTGAAGCTTTCTTT.